The entry below describes one T cell receptor (beta chain). This clonotype was observed many times. What antigen it recognizes has not been identified. Per-base quality was not reported, and no clone a single base away is much larger than it. This record comes from a study of T cells in Graves' hyperthyroidism and ophthalmopathy (dated by TCRdb to between 2018 and 2021). About the full investigation: Peripheral blood samples were taken at the time of initial diagnosis, prior to any treatment. For training and testing, the 100 or so patients in the discovery cohort were randomly divided in a 7:3 ratio. TCR Vbeta CDR3 sequencing of some 140 peripheral blood samples (roughly 43 ophthalmopathy, 75 to 85 hyperthyroidism and some 17 progressor patients) is reported in the paper. Whether ophthalmopathy could be predicted prospectively was tested in an independent validation cohort made up of approximately 19 hyperthyroidism patients plus 17 patients who later progressed to ophthalmopathy. After blood sampling, hyperthyroidism patients were treated with methimazole at a starting dose of 30 mg daily, and ophthalmopathy patients were treated with high-dose intravenous methylprednisolone. To identify TCR V-J signatures that set the groups apart, the researchers used a discovery cohort of 90 to 100 patients, made up of roughly 45 with Graves' ophthalmopathy and some 56 with stable Graves' hyperthyroidism. In addition, the study compared T-cell repertoires in thyroid tissue and in blood from roughly 6 Graves' hyperthyroidism patients. Beyond this particular receptor, the publication reports: During validation, the model predicted progression to ophthalmopathy a median of around six months ahead of onset, with 70.59% sensitivity and about 75% specificity. A model built on a 13 V-J signature distinguished ophthalmopathy from stable hyperthyroidism, reaching 85% to 90% sensitivity and 81.08% specificity in cross-validation and 80%/75% in testing. No statistical method was used to set the sample size in advance, and investigators knew the group allocation. Most expanded thyroid clonotypes (frequency above 0.001) were also detected in blood, a finding suggesting that blood repertoires may reflect thyroid immune responses.

In the ophthalmopathy patients, disease was moderately to severely active, with a Clinical Activity Score of 3 or more, a NOSPECS grade of 4 or more, and a duration of less than 3 months. The study excluded patients with uncontrolled infections, other autoimmune diseases, pregnancy or lactation. Diagnoses relied on clinical symptoms, serum thyroxine and TRAb, thyroid ultrasound and orbital computed tomography. PBMCs were isolated from approximately 10 ml of fresh peripheral blood by Ficoll-Paque density gradient centrifugation. Total RNA was extracted with Trizol reagent, and quality was checked on an Agilent 2100 Bioanalyzer. Including cysteine and phenylalanine, the CDR3 has 17 amino acids. CDR3 DNA only is kept here, 51 bases in frame from base 1. CDR1 is given as SGHTA and CDR2 as FQGNSA, both from the germline V gene. The germline V end is reduced by 4 bases and the J end by 8 bases; junction bases left unmatched: 14.

The TCR beta CDR3 regions were amplified from RNA transcripts. The first round of RT-PCR for the TCR CDR3 was performed with the HTBI primer set and the Qiagen OneStep RT-PCR kit. The libraries were constructed in a second round of multiplex PCR and then size-selected and purified. The libraries were sequenced on an Illumina HiSeq2000 using paired-end 100 bp reads. The paper's processing steps were these. Raw data were processed with SOAPnuke, discarding reads with adapters, uncalled bases, mean Phred below 15, or no exact constant-primer or identifier match. COPE v1.2.5 was used to merge the high-quality paired reads, and each unique nucleotide sequence was defined as a clonotype. MiTCR v1.1 was used to align clonotypes to the IMGT TRBV, TRBD and TRBJ reference segments. The analysis included only V-J combinations with a frequency above 0.0001, which together covered approximately 99% of the repertoires. A TCS score was defined as the ratio of F50 (clonal expansion) to E x V (chaos), with BLOSUM62-based TCRdist applied between CDR3 peptides within each V-J. Welch's t-statistics and random forest reduced fewer than 550 V-J features to around 14, which were used in a naive Bayes classifier (R e1071). The raw public reads went through TCRdb reprocessing: fastp at Q25, MiXCR clone calling, in-frame beta chains kept. Rows matching on CDR3 protein sequence are summarized as one entry with the most common DNA and genes. The V and J calls were determined by TCRdb, not by the authors. This sample holds 250,000 to 300,000 distinct CDR3 sequences; around 15% were observed only once. The leading ten clones occupy roughly 50% of the sample.

The TCR comes from a woman aged 55-69 years with Graves' ophthalmopathy. Rearrangement joined TRBV7-2 to TRBJ2-1, with TRBD1 identical over 10 junction bases. The sample taken for sequencing was blood. The CDR3 has the sequence CASSSTRPGQGTHEQFF. Read as DNA, the sequence is TGTGCCAGCAGCTCAACCCGACCGGGACAGGGGACCCATGAGCAGTTCTTC.